The 32 T cell receptor beta chains reported below all come from one sample, sequenced in a study of cytomegalovirus exposure and HLA in healthy donors. It was with 60 Vbeta and 13 Jbeta primers that the PCR ran. Only in-frame clones appear in the TCRdb table, and some are missing; sequencing was by immunoSEQ multiplex PCR. The sample lists some 150,000 clones, more than 70% occurring once. The source material was PBMCs. Receptors were obtained from a woman aged 45-59 years in good health and CMV-seronegative.

This clone was recorded once. V and J are TRBV6-6 and TRBJ2-7, with TRBD1 matching over 8 bases. This CDR3 has 13 amino acids. Germline V gene data show CDR1 as MNHNY and CDR2 as SVGAGI (reference sequence). The V and J ends lost 6 bases and 2 bases, in that order; junction bases with no gene match: 3. The CDR3 sequence is CASSQQGAYEQYF. CDR3 bases: TGTGCCAGCAGCCAACAGGGGGCCTACGAGCAGTACTTC.

The V and J genes are TRBV7-6 and TRBJ2-7; D is perhaps TRBD2 (6 bases). The CDR3 has 14 amino acids. Germline V gives CDR1 SGHVS, CDR2 FNYEAQ. With 5 bases removed from V and 6 bases from J, the gap between germline ends came to 17 bases. CDR3 in DNA: TGTGCCAGCAGCCGGGGGTCGGGAAATCGCGAGCAGTACTTC. Translating it yields CASSRGSGNREQYF.

In regard to this clone: One end of the junction fails to match germline, which may point to a read error. The chain recombines TRBV6-6 with TRBJ2-5; possibly TRBD2 for D (6 bases). Looked up from germline, CDR1 is MNHNY and CDR2 is SVGAGI (reference sequence). This CDR3 is 13 amino acids long. CDR3 nucleotide sequence: TGTGCCTCCCAGTGGACTAAACAAGAGAGCCAGTACTTC. Translated: CASQWTKQESQYF.

This clone showed up just once. V gene TRBV2 combines with J gene TRBJ2-7; maybe TRBD2 (6 bases). Germline values: CDR1 SNHLY, CDR2 FYNNEI. The CDR3 length is 13 residues. V was trimmed by 8 bases and J by 6 bases, leaving 17 bases between them. The CDR3 is CASGDWGWGEQYF. The CDR3 bases are TGTGCCAGCGGGGACTGGGGGTGGGGCGAGCAGTACTTC.

This chain uses TRBV5-3 with TRBJ1-4; D may be TRBD1 (6 bases). TRBV5-3 is classed as an ORF, of uncertain function. The V end was cut by 4 bases, the J end by 7 bases, with 20 bases between. This CDR3 comprises 16 residues. This chain's CDR3 is CARSHDWGRGIEKLFF. The CDR3 nucleotides read TGTGCCAGAAGCCACGACTGGGGGCGCGGAATTGAAAAACTGTTTTTT.

In DNA form, the CDR3 reads TGTGCCAGTAGCCCTAAGGGACAGCTGAATGAAAAACTGTTTTTT. This encodes CASSPKGQLNEKLFF. The V call is TRBV19, the J call TRBJ1-4, with TRBD1 matching over 7 bases. This CDR3 is 15 amino acids long. Germline CDR1 and CDR2: LNHDA and SQIVND (reference sequence). V lost 6 bases, J lost 5 bases, and 9 bases stayed unmatched. Full variable domain (rest looked up from reference TRBV19 and TRBJ1-4): DGGITQSPKYLFRKEGQNVTLSCEQNLNHDAMYWYRQDPGQGLRLIYYSQIVNDFQKGDIAEGYSVSREKKESFPLTVTSAQKNPTAFYLCASSPKGQLNEKLFFGSGTQLSVL.

The chain links TRBV9 to TRBJ2-1, with 10 positions matching TRBD1. V was clipped by 0 bases and J by 6 bases; unmatched bases: 6. Germline values: CDR1 SGDLS, CDR2 YYNGEE. The CDR3 extends over 16 amino acids. CDR3 coding DNA: TGTGCCAGCAGCGTAGCCTCCCGGACAGGGGGCAATGAGCAGTTCTTC. Protein sequence: CASSVASRTGGNEQFF. The full variable domain, its missing parts supplied by reference TRBV9 and TRBJ2-1, is DSGVTQTPKHLITATGQRVTLRCSPRSGDLSVYWYQQSLDQGLQFLIQYYNGEERAKGNILERFSAQQFPDLHSELNLSSLELGDSALYFCASSVASRTGGNEQFFGPGTRLTVL.

The rearrangement links TRBV10-3 to TRBJ1-1; 8 bases fit TRBD1. The CDR3 spans 16 residues. After removal of 2 bases from V and 0 bases from J, the junction contained 5 bases not matched to a gene. The germline V gene encodes CDR1 ENHRY and CDR2 SYGVKD. CDR3 DNA: TGTGCCATCAGTGAGGCGGGACAGGTGATGAACACTGAAGCTTTCTTT. This sequence encodes CAISEAGQVMNTEAFF.

J is TRBJ2-2 and V is TRBV7-6; D is uncertain. In germline, CDR1 is SGHVS, CDR2 FNYEAQ. CDR3 length: 14 residues. The V gene lost 4 bases and the J gene lost 0 bases, with 6 bases spanning the gap. The CDR3 DNA follows: TGTGCCAGCAGCTCAACTCCGAACACCGGGGAGCTGTTTTTT. It yields the protein CASSSTPNTGELFF.

The rearrangement links TRBV28 to TRBJ2-1; a possible D gene is TRBD2 (7 bases). CDR1 MDHEN and CDR2 SYDVKM come from the germline V gene. The CDR3 contains 15 residues. Trimming removed 3 bases at V and 3 bases at J, with 12 bases between. The CDR3 is CASSFSGEGYNEQFF. The CDR3, as DNA: TGTGCCAGCAGTTTTTCAGGGGAGGGCTACAATGAGCAGTTCTTC.

Remarks on this clone: Other nucleotide sequences from this sample produce the same CDR3. The V and J genes are TRBV5-1 and TRBJ1-6; 10 bases map to TRBD1. After removal of 4 bases from V and 7 bases from J, the junction contained 2 bases not matched to a gene. Germline CDR1 and CDR2: SGHRS and YFSETQ. The length of the CDR3 is 14 residues. The CDR3 here is CASSRGQGNSPLHF. The DNA for the CDR3 is TGCGCCAGCAGCCGGGGACAGGGGAATTCACCCCTCCACTTT.

The chain recombines TRBV9 with TRBJ2-5; D is possibly TRBD2 (5 bases). Germline assignment: CDR1 SGDLS and CDR2 YYNGEE. The CDR3 length is 16 residues. V lost 0 bases to trimming and J lost 5 bases, with 17 bases between them. The CDR3 protein is CASSVGAADLQETQYF. CDR3 sequence (DNA): TGTGCCAGCAGCGTAGGGGCAGCGGACCTCCAGGAGACCCAGTACTTC.

This chain uses TRBV6-4 with TRBJ2-1; maybe TRBD2 (6 bases). Trimming stripped 0 bases from V and 15 bases from J, with 12 bases between. This CDR3 has 12 residues. From germline, CDR1 is MRHNA and CDR2 SNTAGT. CDR3 in amino acids: CASSDSSTRRFF. CDR3 coding DNA: TGTGCCAGCAGTGACTCCTCGACTAGACGGTTCTTC.

The chain recombines TRBV7-6 with TRBJ1-1; D possibly corresponds to TRBD1 (6 bases). Germline assignment: CDR1 SGHVS and CDR2 FNYEAQ. CDR3 length: 14 residues. Trimming removed 0 bases at V and 4 bases at J, with 9 bases between. CDR3 DNA: TGTGCCAGCAGCTTAGCGAGGGGGAGCACTGAAGCTTTCTTT. It is translated as CASSLARGSTEAFF.

V usage is TRBV11-2 and J usage is TRBJ2-5; the D gene is possibly TRBD1 (6 bases). This CDR3 spans 15 amino acids. V lost 5 bases and J lost 5, with 18 bases in between. Germline assignment: CDR1 SGHAT and CDR2 FQNNGV. CDR3 coding DNA: TGTGCCAGCAGCACCGGGACACGGGTCCAGGAGACCCAGTACTTC. As protein: CASSTGTRVQETQYF. The full variable domain, in which reference TRBV11-2 and TRBJ2-5 provide the parts outside the CDR3, is EAGVAQSPRYKIIEKRQSVAFWCNPISGHATLYWYQQILGQGPKLLIQFQNNGVVDDSQLPKDRFSAERLKGVDSTLKIQPAKLEDSAVYLCASSTGTRVQETQYFGPGTRLLVL.

The chain employs TRBV19 and TRBJ2-2; unclear D gene. V was trimmed by 3 bases and J by 4 bases, leaving 9 bases between them. This CDR3 has 14 residues. CDR1 and CDR2 (germline): LNHDA, SQIVND (reference sequence). CDR3 DNA: TGTGCCAGTAGTATGGTCTACGCCACCGGGGAGCTGTTTTTT. This encodes CASSMVYATGELFF.

V and J are TRBV6-1 and TRBJ2-4, with TRBD1 matching 11 bases. With 4 bases clipped from V and 8 bases from J, the junction kept 7 bases outside the gene matches. Germline V CDR1 and CDR2: MNHNS, SASEGT. CDR3 length: 15 residues. The CDR3 region is CASSAWDRGIDIQYF. The CDR3, as DNA: TGTGCCAGCAGTGCTTGGGACAGGGGGATTGACATTCAGTACTTC.

Concerning this clone itself: One end of the junction varies from germline; a read error may be responsible. This chain uses TRBV30 with TRBJ2-7, with TRBD2 matching 7 bases. This CDR3 contains 11 residues. Germline values: CDR1 GTSNPN, CDR2 SVGIG (reference sequence). CDR3 DNA: TGTGCCTGGAGTGTACCGGGGGGACCCATCTTC. Translating it yields CAWSVPGGPIF.

This clone appeared a few times. V is TRBV10-3 and J is TRBJ1-5, with 7 bases identical to TRBD1. From germline, CDR1 is ENHRY and CDR2 SYGVKD. Trimming removed 2 bases from V and 2 bases from J; junction bases left unmatched: 3. This CDR3 has 15 amino acids. CDR3 nucleotides: TGTGCCATCAGTGAGAATACAGGGGGCAATCAGCCCCAGCATTTT. It codes for CAISENTGGNQPQHF.

The chain recombines TRBV19 with TRBJ2-3, with D tentatively TRBD2 (5 bases). The CDR3 length is 15 residues. The germline gives CDR1 LNHDA, CDR2 SQIVND (reference sequence). The germline V and J ends were trimmed by 3 bases and 0 bases, with 10 bases remaining between them. The CDR3 sequence is CASSMWSGSTDTQYF. The CDR3 DNA follows: TGTGCCAGTAGTATGTGGAGCGGTAGCACAGATACGCAGTATTTT.

The chain uses TRBV18 and TRBJ2-2; D is perhaps TRBD1 (6 bases). The V gene's germline CDR1 is KGHSH and CDR2 LQKENI. The V end lost 1 base, the J end lost 0 bases, and 9 bases lay between the germline ends. This CDR3 is built from 16 residues. The chain's CDR3 is CASSPHQGTNTGELFF. CDR3 sequence (DNA): TGTGCCAGCTCACCACATCAGGGGACGAACACCGGGGAGCTGTTTTTT. Full variable domain (rest looked up from reference TRBV18 and TRBJ2-2): NAGVMQNPRHLVRRRGQEARLRCSPMKGHSHVYWYRQLPEEGLKFMVYLQKENIIDESGMPKERFSAEFPKEGPSILRIQQVVRGDSAAYFCASSPHQGTNTGELFFGEGSRLTVL.

This chain joins TRBV15 and TRBJ1-4, with 9 bases that match TRBD1. Germline CDR1 and CDR2: LNHNV and YYDKDF (reference sequence). The CDR3 runs 13 residues. J was trimmed by 8 bases and V by 8 bases; bases with no gene match: 6. The CDR3 region is CATRGTGIEKLFF. The CDR3 region has the DNA TGTGCCACCCGCGGGACAGGGATCGAAAAACTGTTTTTT. The entire variable domain, with the rest obtained from reference TRBV15 and TRBJ1-4, is as follows: DAMVIQNPRYQVTQFGKPVTLSCSQTLNHNVMYWYQQKSSQAPKLLFHYYDKDFNNEADTPDNFQSRRPNTSFCFLDIRSPGLGDTAMYLCATRGTGIEKLFFGSGTQLSVL.

This clone was observed a single time. This chain uses TRBV18 with TRBJ1-5, with D perhaps TRBD1 (6 bases). The ends were cut back, 6 bases at V and 4 bases at J, with 10 bases in the middle. Germline values: CDR1 KGHSH, CDR2 LQKENI. CDR3 length: 13 amino acids. DNA for the CDR3: TGTGCCAGCTCGCAGCAGGGGAATCAGCCCCAGCATTTT. Encoded protein: CASSQQGNQPQHF.

In its sample, this clone was seen a few times. The chain uses TRBV16 and TRBJ1-6; 8 bases agree with TRBD1. With 4 bases clipped from V and 7 bases from J, the junction kept 0 bases outside the gene matches. This CDR3 is 13 amino acids long. Germline lookup yields CDR1 KGHSY and CDR2 FQNENV. CDR3 in amino acids: CASSRQGNSPLHF. As DNA, the CDR3 is TGTGCCAGCAGCCGACAGGGGAATTCACCCCTCCACTTT.

V gene TRBV5-1 combines with J gene TRBJ1-6; D not resolved. Per germline, CDR1 SGHRS and CDR2 YFSETQ. V lost 4 bases to trimming and J lost 7 bases, with 15 bases between them. This CDR3 is 15 amino acids long. CDR3 sequence: CASSTDGLRNSPLHF. DNA for the CDR3: TGCGCCAGCAGCACAGACGGCCTTCGGAATTCACCCCTCCACTTT.

This clone showed up just once. This chain connects TRBV28 to TRBJ1-2; maybe TRBD1 (5 bases). The V end lost 6 bases, the J end lost 4 bases, and 12 bases lay between the germline ends. CDR1 is MDHEN, CDR2 SYDVKM, per germline. This CDR3 has 13 amino acids. The CDR3: CASRATDFYGYTF. The CDR3, as DNA: TGTGCCAGCAGGGCGACAGATTTCTATGGCTACACCTTC.

This chain joins TRBV5-1 and TRBJ2-7, with D perhaps TRBD1 (6 bases). Germline CDR1 is SGHRS and CDR2 is YFSETQ. The CDR3 is made up of 15 amino acids. V lost 4 bases and J lost 3, with 17 bases in between. The CDR3 sequence is CASSLWDISGYEQYF. As DNA, the CDR3 is TGCGCCAGCAGCCTATGGGACATCTCGGGCTACGAGCAGTACTTC.

The CDR3 nucleotides read TGTGCCAGCAGTGGACCGGACTCAAGAAGTTCACCCCTCCACTTT. It translates to CASSGPDSRSSPLHF. The rearrangement links TRBV25-1 to TRBJ1-6; D remains ambiguous. Germline V gives CDR1 MGHDK, CDR2 SYGVNS. The CDR3 covers 15 residues. V was cut by 4 bases and J by 9 bases, with 16 bases left in between.

This clone showed up just a few times. The rearrangement uses TRBV5-1 and TRBJ2-2, with D perhaps TRBD2 (6 bases). The V gene's germline CDR1 is SGHRS and CDR2 YFSETQ. With 4 bases removed from V and 5 bases from J, the gap between germline ends came to 12 bases. The CDR3 length is 14 residues. CDR3 nucleotides: TGCGCCAGCAGCGACCCCCGGGGGACCGGGGAGCTGTTTTTT. As protein: CASSDPRGTGELFF.

This chain links TRBV6-5 with TRBJ1-1, with D possibly being TRBD1 (6 bases). The CDR3 extends over 13 amino acids. Per germline, CDR1 MNHEY and CDR2 SVGAGI. V shed 1 base and J shed 4 bases, with 7 bases lying between them. This CDR3 reads CASSYFRGTEAFF. In DNA, the CDR3 is TGTGCCAGCAGTTACTTCAGGGGCACTGAAGCTTTCTTT.

The chain links TRBV27 to TRBJ2-7, with 8 bases that match TRBD1. J gave up 3 bases and V 7 bases, and 11 bases lay outside the gene matches. CDR1 MNHEY and CDR2 SMNVEV come from the germline V gene (reference sequence). This CDR3 spans 15 amino acids. The CDR3: CASTLTGTGFYEQYF. DNA of the CDR3: TGTGCCAGCACCCTGACCGGGACAGGCTTCTACGAGCAGTACTTC.

V and J are TRBV30 and TRBJ1-2; D not resolved. Trimming shortened V by 2 bases and J by 4 bases, and 11 bases separated the two germline ends. Germline lookup yields CDR1 GTSNPN and CDR2 SVGIG (reference sequence). This CDR3 contains 13 residues. CDR3 nucleotides: TGTGCCTGGAGTAACCCAGGCTTCTATGGCTACACCTTC. Its protein product is CAWSNPGFYGYTF.